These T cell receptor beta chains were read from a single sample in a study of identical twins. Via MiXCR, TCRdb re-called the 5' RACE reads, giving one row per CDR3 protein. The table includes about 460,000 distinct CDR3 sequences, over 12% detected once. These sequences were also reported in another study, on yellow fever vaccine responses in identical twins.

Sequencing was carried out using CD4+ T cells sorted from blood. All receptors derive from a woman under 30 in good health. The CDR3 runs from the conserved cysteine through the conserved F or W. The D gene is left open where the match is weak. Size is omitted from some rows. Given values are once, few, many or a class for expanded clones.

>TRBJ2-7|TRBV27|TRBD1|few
CASSPLPGTGTYEQYF
TGTGCCAGCAGCCCCCTCCCCGGGACAGGGACCTACGAGCAGTACTTC
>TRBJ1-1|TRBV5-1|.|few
CASSLAPGLGTEAFF
TGCGCCAGCAGCTTGGCTCCGGGTTTGGGGACTGAAGCTTTCTTT
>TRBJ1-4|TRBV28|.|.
CASSFQGRPTNEKLFF
TGTGCCAGCAGTTTTCAGGGGAGACCAACTAATGAAAAACTGTTTTTT
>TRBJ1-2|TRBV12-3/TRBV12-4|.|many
CASSPLITQGGYTF
TGTGCCAGCAGCCCACTTATCACCCAAGGCGGCTACACCTTC
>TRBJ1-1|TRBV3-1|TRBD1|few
CASSQGQGFGTEAFF
TGTGCCAGCAGCCAAGGACAGGGTTTCGGCACTGAAGCTTTCTTT
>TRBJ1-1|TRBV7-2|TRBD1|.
CASSGRDRAEAFF
TGTGCCAGCAGCGGCCGGGACAGGGCTGAAGCTTTCTTT
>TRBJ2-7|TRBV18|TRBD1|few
CASSQPGQGTSYEQYF
TGTGCCAGCTCTCAACCCGGACAGGGCACATCCTACGAGCAGTACTTC
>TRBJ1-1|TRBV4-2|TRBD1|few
CASSQAVSSWTGGPEAFF
TGTGCCAGCAGCCAAGCTGTGTCTTCTTGGACAGGGGGTCCTGAAGCTTTCTTT
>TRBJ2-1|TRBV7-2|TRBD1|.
CASSFGQGWTYNEQFF
TGTGCCAGCAGCTTCGGACAGGGTTGGACCTACAATGAGCAGTTCTTC
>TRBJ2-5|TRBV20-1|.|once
CSARTSPETQYF
TGCAGTGCTCGAACTAGCCCGGAGACCCAGTACTTC
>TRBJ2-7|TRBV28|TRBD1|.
CASSLMGQGTYEQYF
TGTGCCAGCAGTTTAATGGGACAGGGCACCTACGAGCAGTACTTC
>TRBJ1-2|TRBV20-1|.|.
CSARVGVYGYTF
TGCAGTGCTAGAGTGGGGGTCTATGGCTACACCTTC
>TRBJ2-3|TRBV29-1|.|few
CSVDGLGTDTQYF
TGCAGCGTTGATGGGCTAGGCACAGATACGCAGTATTTT
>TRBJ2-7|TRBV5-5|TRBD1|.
CASSLVGQNYEQYF
TGTGCCAGCAGCTTGGTGGGACAGAATTACGAGCAGTACTTC
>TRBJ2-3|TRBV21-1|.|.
CASSKAVGTGNRADTQYF
.
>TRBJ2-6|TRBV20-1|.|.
CCARERQGRTGANVLTF
TGCTGTGCTAGAGAGAGGCAGGGAAGGACTGGGGCCAACGTCCTGACTTTC
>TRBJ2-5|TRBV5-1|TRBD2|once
CASSLGTSGGSWSQYF
TGCGCCAGCAGCCTGGGGACTAGCGGGGGTTCATGGTCCCAGTACTTC
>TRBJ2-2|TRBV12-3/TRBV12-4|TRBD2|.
CASTLVGTSRAGELFF
TGTGCCAGCACCCTAGTGGGGACTAGCAGGGCCGGGGAGCTGTTTTTT
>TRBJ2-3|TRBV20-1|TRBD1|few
CSVRKDRGHTDTQYF
TGCAGTGTCAGGAAGGACAGGGGACACACAGATACGCAGTATTTT
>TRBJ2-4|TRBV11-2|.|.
CASSASPGALAKNIQYF
TGTGCCAGCAGCGCGTCCCCCGGAGCTCTAGCCAAAAACATTCAGTACTTC
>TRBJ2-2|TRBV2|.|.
CASSASRGLSAGELFF
TGTGCCAGCAGTGCGTCCAGGGGCCTCAGTGCCGGGGAGCTGTTTTTT